The rows below give T cell receptor beta chains drawn from one sample of a study of blood T cell repertoires in COVID-19. Some clones are missing from TCRdb's copy, which holds only in-frame ones; the method was immunoSEQ multiplex PCR. The data hold approximately 84,000 clones, with just under 80% observed a single time. The sequencing sample was made of peripheral blood. The receptors originated from a human donor in a cohort sampled during active COVID-19. Each CDR3 is given with its conserved first and last residue. The D gene is left open where the match is weak. Only some rows state a clone size, as once, few, many or a class for expanded clones.

CDR3nt,CDR3aa,v_gene,d_gene,abundance,j_gene
TGTGCCAGCAGTGAATCAGGAGGTTCCATCGGGCAGTACTTC,CASSESGGSIGQYF,TRBV2,NA,NA,TRBJ2-7
TGTGCCAGCAGTTTTCGGGGTGGGTACATGAACACTGAAGCTTTCTTT,CASSFRGGYMNTEAFF,TRBV28,NA,NA,TRBJ1-1
TGTGCCAGCAGCCAAGATACAGGAATCACAGATACGCAGTATTTT,CASSQDTGITDTQYF,TRBV4-2,NA,NA,TRBJ2-3
TGTGCCAGCAGCTTATTTGGGGCTATAGCCAAAAACATTCAGTACTTC,CASSLFGAIAKNIQYF,TRBV5-8,NA,NA,TRBJ2-4
TGTGCCATCAGAGGCGGGGCCCAAGAGACCCAGTACTTC,CAIRGGAQETQYF,TRBV10-3,NA,NA,TRBJ2-5
TGTGCCAGCAGTTACTCGATCTTAGCGGGGACCCAGTACTTC,CASSYSILAGTQYF,TRBV6-6,TRBD2,NA,TRBJ2-5
TGCAGTGCTCGTGGATGGGCGGGCCTCACAGATACGCAGTATTTT,CSARGWAGLTDTQYF,TRBV20-1,NA,few,TRBJ2-3
TGTGCCAGCAGCCTAAAACGGACAGGGGGGGAGACCCAGTACTTC,CASSLKRTGGETQYF,TRBV5-4,TRBD1,NA,TRBJ2-5
TGTGCCAGCGACAGGGGAAGCTCCTACAATGAGCAGTTCTTC,CASDRGSSYNEQFF,TRBV2,TRBD1,NA,TRBJ2-1
TGTGCCAGCAGTTTATTCACTAGCGCAAGCACAGATACGCAGTATTTT,CASSLFTSASTDTQYF,TRBV28,TRBD2,NA,TRBJ2-3
TGCGCCAGCAGCGCGGGCCGGGATACGCAGTATTTT,CASSAGRDTQYF,TRBV10-1,NA,NA,TRBJ2-3
TGTGCCAGCACCCAGGGATACGAGCAGTACTTC,CASTQGYEQYF,TRBV6-5,NA,NA,TRBJ2-7
TGTGCCACCAGCAGTGGAGCGGGCCCTAGCACAGATACGCAGTATTTT,CATSSGAGPSTDTQYF,TRBV15,NA,few,TRBJ2-3
TGTGCCAGCAAATTATGGGGACAGGAGACCTACGAGCAGTACTTC,CASKLWGQETYEQYF,TRBV27,TRBD1,NA,TRBJ2-7
TGTGCCACCAGTGAGCTTAGCGGTAAACGGCAGTTCTTC,CATSELSGKRQFF,TRBV24-1,NA,NA,TRBJ2-1
TGTGCTAGCGGGACTCAAGAGACCCAGTACTTC,CASGTQETQYF,TRBV7-7,TRBD2,NA,TRBJ2-5
TGTGCCAGCAGCGTGGACAGGAACTATGGCTACACCTTC,CASSVDRNYGYTF,TRBV9,TRBD1,NA,TRBJ1-2
TGTGCCACCAGTGATTCCAAGGCGACCGGGTTATACGAGCAGTACTTC,CATSDSKATGLYEQYF,TRBV24-1,NA,once,TRBJ2-7
TGTGCCAGCAGTTACAGGGGGCGAAGCAATCAGCCCCAGCATTTT,CASSYRGRSNQPQHF,TRBV6-2/TRBV6-3,TRBD1,NA,TRBJ1-5
TGTGCCAGCAGCTCAGGGTCCTCAAGCTCCTACAATGAGCAGTTCTTC,CASSSGSSSSYNEQFF,TRBV5-4,NA,NA,TRBJ2-1
TGTGCCAGCAGTTACAATGAAGGTGGGACAGGCCTCTCCTACAATGAGCAGTTCTTC,CASSYNEGGTGLSYNEQFF,TRBV6-2/TRBV6-3,TRBD1,few,TRBJ2-1
TGTGCCAGCAGTCCGACTAGCGGGAGCCGGGGTGAGCAGTTCTTC,CASSPTSGSRGEQFF,TRBV6-2/TRBV6-3,TRBD2,once,TRBJ2-1
TGTGCCAGCAGCCAATTGGGGGGGACTGAAGCTTTCTTT,CASSQLGGTEAFF,TRBV3-1/TRBV3-2,NA,NA,TRBJ1-1
TGTGCCAGCACCCTACAGGGATACGAGCAGTACTTC,CASTLQGYEQYF,TRBV5-6,NA,NA,TRBJ2-7
TGTGCCAGCCACGCAGGGGGGCGGTCCCAAGCTTTCTTT,CASHAGGRSQAFF,TRBV28,TRBD1,NA,TRBJ1-1
TGTGCCATCAGTGAGGTGGGAGTGGTGCAGTTCTTC,CAISEVGVVQFF,TRBV10-3,NA,NA,TRBJ2-1
TGTGCCACCAGTGATGGTCAGGGTATACCCAATGAGCAGTTCTTC,CATSDGQGIPNEQFF,TRBV24-1,NA,NA,TRBJ2-1
TGTGCCAGCAGCTACACCGGGACAGGGCGCTATGGCTACACCTTC,CASSYTGTGRYGYTF,TRBV14,TRBD1,few,TRBJ1-2
TGTGCCATCAGACGGGACACTGAAGCTTTCTTT,CAIRRDTEAFF,TRBV10-3,NA,few,TRBJ1-1
TGTGCCAGCAGCCTGGGGCTAGCGGGATACGAGCAGTACTTC,CASSLGLAGYEQYF,TRBV7-9,TRBD2,NA,TRBJ2-7
TGTGCCAGCAGCCGGGGACAAAAGCAGTACTTC,CASSRGQKQYF,TRBV5-5,NA,NA,TRBJ2-7
TGCGCCAGCAGCTTGCGCGGACAGGGGGCTAATGGCTACACCTTC,CASSLRGQGANGYTF,TRBV5-1,TRBD1,NA,TRBJ1-2
TGTGCCAGCTCACCACGGGACAGGGGCTCCTACGAGCAGTACTTC,CASSPRDRGSYEQYF,TRBV18,TRBD1,NA,TRBJ2-7
TGTGCCAGTAGTATTTCTAGCGGGGCCGCCACTAGCACAGATACGCAGTATTTT,CASSISSGAATSTDTQYF,TRBV19,TRBD2,NA,TRBJ2-3
TGTGCCAGCAGCTTAAGCGGGGGGGGCAGCCCTCGCTACGAGCAGTACTTC,CASSLSGGGSPRYEQYF,TRBV7-8,TRBD2,NA,TRBJ2-7
TGTGCCAGTAGTTCGGGGTACTCACCCCTCCACTTT,CASSSGYSPLHF,TRBV19,NA,once,TRBJ1-6
TGCGCCAGCAGCCAAGGGATTATGGGGACAGGGAGATACACTGAAGCTTTCTTT,CASSQGIMGTGRYTEAFF,TRBV4-1,TRBD1,NA,TRBJ1-1
TGTGCCACCAGTGATTCCCAGGCCGGGGGCACCGGGGAGCTGTTTTTT,CATSDSQAGGTGELFF,TRBV24-1,NA,NA,TRBJ2-2
TGTGCCAGCAGCAAACTCGGCGGGGCAAACTATGGCTACACCTTC,CASSKLGGANYGYTF,TRBV27,NA,NA,TRBJ1-2